A single sample is the source of the 27 T cell receptor beta chains below, sequenced in a study of blood T cell repertoires in COVID-19. TCRdb's table, derived via immunoSEQ multiplex PCR, lists solely in-frame clones and lacks some. The profile shows under 300,000 clones, about nine tenths of them singletons. Sequenced material: peripheral blood. All receptors derive from a man aged 25 to 40 with COVID-19, enrolled during active disease.

The count of this clone is one. The J gene is TRBJ1-5, the V gene TRBV5-5, with D possibly matching TRBD1 (5 bases). Germline loops: CDR1 SGHKS, CDR2 YYEKEE (reference sequence). This CDR3 is built from 14 residues. Between the trimmed V and J ends, which lost 0 bases and 2 bases, there was a span of 6 bases. CDR3: CASSLARGNQPQHF. CDR3 coding DNA: TGTGCCAGCAGCTTGGCCAGGGGCAATCAGCCCCAGCATTTT.

The J gene is TRBJ2-1, the V gene TRBV2, with D perhaps matching TRBD2 (6 bases). This CDR3 is built from 15 residues. The germline V and J ends were trimmed by 11 bases and 0 bases, with 17 bases remaining between them. Per germline, CDR1 SNHLY and CDR2 FYNNEI. CDR3 sequence reads: CAGAHSGSSYNEQFF. DNA of the CDR3: TGTGCCGGAGCTCATAGCGGAAGCTCCTACAATGAGCAGTTCTTC.

CDR3 DNA sequence: TGTGCCAGCAGCCAATTTTCGGGGGGGGACACTGAAGCTTTCTTT. Residues: CASSQFSGGDTEAFF. This sequence joins TRBV14 and TRBJ1-1, with D possibly being TRBD1 (5 bases). From germline, CDR1 is SGHDN and CDR2 FVKESK. With 2 bases removed from V and 3 bases from J, the gap between germline ends came to 13 bases. This CDR3 has 15 residues.

The chain uses TRBV3-1 (or the pseudogene TRBV3-2) and TRBJ1-2, with 9 nucleotides matching TRBD1. The CDR3 extends over 16 amino acids. CDR1 LGHDT and CDR2 YNNKEL come from the germline V gene (reference sequence). After removal of 0 bases from V and 8 bases from J, the junction contained 10 bases not matched to a gene. CDR3 DNA: TGTGCCAGCAGCCAAGACGCGGGGACAGGGTCTTCGGGCTACACCTTC. It specifies CASSQDAGTGSSGYTF.

V gene TRBV7-9 combines with J gene TRBJ2-3, with D possibly matching TRBD2 (6 bases). This CDR3 contains 14 residues. Trimming left V 5 bases short and J 0 bases short, with 9 bases between. Germline CDR1 is SEHNR and CDR2 is FQNEAQ (reference sequence). The CDR3 sequence: CASSTGLSTDTQYF. Here the CDR3 DNA reads TGTGCCAGCAGCACGGGACTGAGCACAGATACGCAGTATTTT.

The chain recombines TRBV9 with TRBJ2-7, with 8 bases identical to TRBD1. Germline V gene sequence: CDR1 SGDLS, CDR2 YYNGEE. The J segment lost 0 bases and the V segment lost 6 bases, leaving 14 bases of the junction unmatched. The CDR3 spans 17 residues. The CDR3 protein is CASTSPRGRTFSYEQYF. In DNA form, the CDR3 reads TGTGCCAGCACCTCACCCAGGGGGCGCACTTTCTCCTACGAGCAGTACTTC.

The V and J genes are TRBV11-3 and TRBJ2-1, with TRBD1 matching over 8 bases. The CDR3 contains 15 residues. The V and J ends lost 2 bases and 7 bases, in that order; junction bases with no gene match: 7. CDR1 SGHNT and CDR2 YENEEA come from the germline V gene. This chain's CDR3 is CASSLRPGGSNEQFF. The CDR3 bases are TGTGCCAGCAGCTTAAGGCCAGGGGGCTCGAATGAGCAGTTCTTC.

The V call is TRBV18, the J call TRBJ2-2; 9 bases agree with TRBD1. The CDR3 is 16 amino acids. The V gene end was trimmed by 0 bases and the J gene end by 6 bases; junction bases not matched to a gene: 5. The germline CDR1 and CDR2 sequences are KGHSH and LQKENI. CDR3 region: CASSPPGQGFAGELFF. In DNA form, the CDR3 reads TGTGCCAGCTCACCACCCGGACAGGGGTTTGCCGGGGAGCTGTTTTTT.

The chain links TRBV27 to TRBJ1-1; 9 bases align to TRBD1. The CDR3 consists of 18 residues. Losses at the gene ends were 4 bases for V and 1 base for J; bases not matched to a gene: 13. Germline assignment: CDR1 MNHEY and CDR2 SMNVEV (reference sequence). CDR3 DNA: TGTGCCAGCAGTTCTATACTGTCCCGGGACAGGGAGAACACTGAAGCTTTCTTT. Protein sequence: CASSSILSRDRENTEAFF.

This chain uses TRBV15 with TRBJ1-6; no reliable D call. Germline-derived CDR1 and CDR2 are LNHNV and YYDKDF (reference sequence). CDR3 length: 16 amino acids. Trimming removed 0 bases at V and 7 bases at J, with 13 bases between. CDR3 sequence: CATSREYPTGNSPLHF. The CDR3 DNA is TGTGCCACCAGCAGAGAATACCCAACGGGAAATTCACCCCTCCACTTT.

This rearrangement joins TRBV30 to TRBJ1-1, with 8 nucleotides matching TRBD1. In germline, CDR1 is GTSNPN, CDR2 SVGIG (reference sequence). The CDR3 spans 14 residues. The J segment lost 1 base and the V segment lost 5 bases, leaving 6 bases of the junction unmatched. CDR3 DNA sequence: TGTGCCTGGCAACAGGGGACAGGGAACACTGAAGCTTTCTTT. It specifies CAWQQGTGNTEAFF.

This rearrangement joins TRBV2 to TRBJ1-1; D unresolved. Germline V gene data show CDR1 as SNHLY and CDR2 as FYNNEI. The CDR3 spans 13 residues. Trimming stripped 4 bases from V and 8 bases from J, with 14 bases between. The CDR3 DNA reads TGTGCCAGCAGTGCCCAGCGGTCGGGCGAAGCTTTCTTT. Translating gives CASSAQRSGEAFF.

The J gene is TRBJ2-5, the V gene TRBV11-3, with D tentatively TRBD2 (5 bases). Per germline, CDR1 SGHNT and CDR2 YENEEA. The CDR3 runs 14 residues. Deletions cut 3 bases from V and 0 bases from J, with 8 bases between. For the CDR3, the DNA is TGTGCCAGCAGCTTGGGAGAGTACCAAGAGACCCAGTACTTC. Residues: CASSLGEYQETQYF.

V and J are TRBV9 and TRBJ2-5, with TRBD1 matching over 8 bases. The CDR3 runs to 13 residues. CDR1 is SGDLS, CDR2 YYNGEE, per germline. The ends lost 3 bases at V and 6 bases at J; junction bases unmatched: 4. The CDR3 loop is CASSAGQGQTQYF. For the CDR3, the DNA is TGTGCCAGCAGCGCTGGACAGGGACAGACCCAGTACTTC.

This rearrangement joins TRBV5-4 to TRBJ2-5; D not certain. V lost 0 bases and J lost 2, with 8 bases in between. In germline, CDR1 is SGHNT, CDR2 YYREEE (reference sequence). This CDR3 region has 14 residues. This CDR3 reads CASSLGADQETQYF. The CDR3 nucleotides are TGTGCCAGCAGCTTGGGGGCAGATCAAGAGACCCAGTACTTC.

This clone was seen only a few times. J is TRBJ1-1 and V is TRBV29-1; possibly TRBD1 for D (6 bases). The CDR3 consists of 14 residues. V was pared by 6 bases and J by 4 bases, with 18 bases between. Germline V lookup: CDR1 SQVTM, CDR2 ANQGSEA. CDR3 in amino acids: CSVERDTSGTEAFF. CDR3 DNA: TGCAGCGTGGAAAGGGACACATCGGGCACTGAAGCTTTCTTT.

The V and J genes are TRBV10-3 and TRBJ2-2; TRBD2 agrees at 7 bases. V lost 0 bases, J lost 0 bases, and 4 bases stayed unmatched. There are 17 residues in the CDR3. CDR1 and CDR2 (germline): ENHRY, SYGVKD. Written as DNA, the CDR3 is TGTGCCATCAGTGAGTCGATTGGGGGGGCGAACACCGGGGAGCTGTTTTTT. Amino acid sequence: CAISESIGGANTGELFF.

This chain connects TRBV7-9 to TRBJ2-1; TRBD2 agrees at 9 bases. CDR3 size: 16 residues. V gave up 6 bases and J gave up 5 bases; unmatched junction bases: 11. CDR1 SEHNR and CDR2 FQNEAQ come from the germline V gene (reference sequence). This CDR3 is CASRTSLAGINNEQFF. DNA for the CDR3: TGTGCCAGCAGAACTTCTCTAGCGGGGATTAACAATGAGCAGTTCTTC. The variable domain in full, completed from reference TRBV7-9 and TRBJ2-1, reads DTGVSQNPRHKITKRGQNVTFRCDPISEHNRLYWYRQTLGQGPEFLTYFQNEAQLEKSRLLSDRFSAERPKGSFSTLEIQRTEQGDSAMYLCASRTSLAGINNEQFFGPGTRLTVL.

This chain joins TRBV6-5 and TRBJ1-1; TRBD1 aligns across 9 bases. There are 14 residues in the CDR3. From germline, CDR1 is MNHEY and CDR2 SVGAGI. Trimming removed 5 bases from V and 4 bases from J; junction bases left unmatched: 5. CDR3 nucleotide sequence: TGTGCCAGCAGTCAACAGGGGGCGTCCACTGAAGCTTTCTTT. As protein: CASSQQGASTEAFF.

The CDR3 nucleotides are TGTGCCAGCAGCTCGCCCCGGGGGGGCAATCAAGAGACCCAGTACTTC. Its protein is CASSSPRGGNQETQYF. V and J are TRBV11-2 and TRBJ2-5, with 8 nucleotides matching TRBD2. J was trimmed by 2 bases and V by 4 bases; bases with no gene match: 9. This CDR3 spans 16 amino acids. Per the germline V gene, CDR1 is SGHAT and CDR2 is FQNNGV.

The chain has TRBV7-9 and TRBJ2-3; D not resolved. Trimming removed 8 bases at V and 0 bases at J, with 6 bases between. This CDR3 has 12 residues. Germline-derived CDR1 and CDR2 are SEHNR and FQNEAQ (reference sequence). DNA for the CDR3: TGTGCCAGCGGAGCTAGCACAGATACGCAGTATTTT. Its translation: CASGASTDTQYF.

The rearrangement links TRBV7-9 to TRBJ1-4, with D unclear. The CDR3 is made up of 15 amino acids. The germline V gene has CDR1 SEHNR and CDR2 FQNEAQ (reference sequence). V gave up 0 bases and J gave up 1 base, with 6 bases separating them. CDR3 nucleotide sequence: TGTGCCAGCAGCTTAGCCGGAGTAACTAATGAAAAACTGTTTTTT. Residues: CASSLAGVTNEKLFF.

The chain combines TRBV25-1 with TRBJ2-7, with a weak D call TRBD2 (6 bases). Trimming left V 6 bases short and J 0 bases short, with 12 bases between. The CDR3 is made up of 14 amino acids. Germline V gene lookup returns CDR1 MGHDK and CDR2 SYGVNS. The CDR3 region is CASRGEVSSYEQYF. DNA of the CDR3: TGTGCCAGCAGGGGGGAGGTTAGCTCCTACGAGCAGTACTTC.

CDR3 loop: CASSLVNAGAGNSPLHF. DNA of the CDR3: TGTGCCAGCAGCTTAGTAAATGCGGGTGCGGGTAATTCACCCCTCCACTTT. This chain links TRBV7-9 with TRBJ1-6; D unresolved. The CDR3 runs 17 residues. V was shortened by 1 base and J by 6 bases, with 16 bases between the two germline ends. Germline loops: CDR1 SEHNR, CDR2 FQNEAQ (reference sequence).

The rearrangement joins TRBV3-1 (or the pseudogene TRBV3-2) to TRBJ1-5; 11 bases fit TRBD1. The CDR3 covers 18 residues. V lost 1 base, J lost 5 bases, and 10 bases stayed unmatched. Per germline, CDR1 LGHDT and CDR2 YNNKEL (reference sequence). CDR3 amino acids: CASSQGVQGTGGYQPQHF. The DNA of the CDR3 is TGTGCCAGCAGCCAAGGGGTTCAAGGGACAGGGGGGTATCAGCCCCAGCATTTT.

V usage is TRBV27 and J usage is TRBJ2-3; TRBD2 matches at 14 bases. The V and J ends lost 4 bases and 0 bases, in that order; junction bases with no gene match: 9. This CDR3 has 19 residues. The germline V gene has CDR1 MNHEY and CDR2 SMNVEV (reference sequence). The CDR3 region has the DNA TGTGCCAGCAGTTCCCACAGACTAGCGGGGGGGCCTAGCACAGATACGCAGTATTTT. Its translation: CASSSHRLAGGPSTDTQYF.

This clone was recorded only once. This chain uses TRBV3-1 (or the pseudogene TRBV3-2) with TRBJ2-5; 8 bases line up with TRBD2. The CDR3 has 17 amino acids. V shed 0 bases and J 5 bases; nucleotides not matched to a gene: 11. Germline assignment: CDR1 LGHDT and CDR2 YNNKEL (reference sequence). CDR3 residues: CASSQDGLAGLGETQYF. The CDR3 bases are TGTGCCAGCAGCCAAGATGGGCTAGCGGGCCTGGGGGAGACCCAGTACTTC.